The 13 T cell receptor beta chains below all came from one sample that was sequenced in a study of long-term antiretroviral therapy in people with HIV. Sequencing used immunoSEQ v3.0 at survey level. Clones were read by immunoSEQ multiplex PCR, and TCRdb kept only the in-frame ones, dropping some. The data contain tens of thousands of clones, around 83% of them singletons. Sequencing was performed on unsorted PBMCs, taken 1 year after starting antiretroviral therapy. The receptors come from a man aged 18 to 30 with HIV.

The chain uses TRBV5-4 and TRBJ2-7; D remains unclear. Germline V gives CDR1 SGHNT, CDR2 YYREEE (reference sequence). This CDR3 is 11 amino acids long. Between the trimmed V and J ends, which lost 0 bases and 4 bases, there was a span of 2 bases. CDR3 sequence reads: CASSLGYEQYF. As DNA, the CDR3 is TGTGCCAGCAGCTTGGGGTACGAGCAGTACTTC.

The chain has TRBV5-1 and TRBJ2-7; D might be TRBD1 (6 bases). Germline V gene sequence: CDR1 SGHRS, CDR2 YFSETQ. Trimming took 2 bases from V and 0 from J, leaving 9 bases between them. There are 14 residues in the CDR3. The CDR3 region is CASSFLGASYEQYF. For the CDR3, the DNA is TGCGCCAGCAGCTTCCTGGGGGCCTCCTACGAGCAGTACTTC.

The genes are TRBV5-8 and TRBJ1-1; no definite D call. The CDR3 loop spans 18 amino acids. Germline-derived CDR1 and CDR2 are SGHTS and YDEGEE. V shed 4 bases and J shed 3 bases, with 25 bases lying between them. The CDR3 sequence is CASSPYGFPGRGDTEAFF. For the CDR3, the DNA is TGTGCCAGCAGCCCCTACGGCTTCCCGGGCCGCGGGGACACTGAAGCTTTCTTT.

This chain uses TRBV11-2 with TRBJ1-4, with no clear D. The V end lost 1 base, the J end lost 2 bases, and 8 bases lay between the germline ends. This CDR3 region has 15 residues. The germline gives CDR1 SGHAT, CDR2 FQNNGV. Written as DNA, the CDR3 is TGTGCCAGCAGCTTAGCGGGGAGTACTAATGAAAAACTGTTTTTT. Translation gives CASSLAGSTNEKLFF. Using reference TRBV11-2 and TRBJ1-4 for the parts outside the CDR3, the full variable domain is EAGVAQSPRYKIIEKRQSVAFWCNPISGHATLYWYQQILGQGPKLLIQFQNNGVVDDSQLPKDRFSAERLKGVDSTLKIQPAKLEDSAVYLCASSLAGSTNEKLFFGSGTQLSVL.

This chain joins TRBV11-2 and TRBJ2-1, with TRBD2 matching over 13 bases. Germline CDR1 reads SGHAT; CDR2 reads FQNNGV. With 4 bases clipped from V and 10 bases from J, the junction kept 16 bases outside the gene matches. CDR3 length: 18 residues. DNA for the CDR3: TGTGCCAGCAGCTACCCCACCCAAACTAGCGGGAGGGCCTGGGAGCAGTTCTTC. This translates into CASSYPTQTSGRAWEQFF.

The chain employs TRBV6-1 and TRBJ2-1, with D perhaps being TRBD1 or TRBD2 (5 bases each). Germline V gene data show CDR1 as MNHNS and CDR2 as SASEGT. Trimming removed 6 bases from V and 7 bases from J, with 13 bases in between. This CDR3 has 13 amino acids. The chain's CDR3 is CASSEERGNEQFF. The DNA for the CDR3 is TGTGCCAGCAGCGAGGAGAGGGGTAATGAGCAGTTCTTC.

This clone was counted between two and nine times. The CDR3 loop is CASSQGGPEDYGYTF. The CDR3 DNA sequence: TGCGCCAGCAGCCAAGGGGGGCCTGAGGACTATGGCTACACCTTC. The chain links TRBV4-1 to TRBJ1-2, with D tentatively TRBD1 (6 bases). Looked up from germline, CDR1 is MGHRA and CDR2 is YSYEKL. Trimming took off 1 base at V and 3 bases at J, with 12 bases between the two ends. This CDR3 has 15 residues.

This clone was found once. J is TRBJ2-2 and V is TRBV5-1, with 10 bases fitting TRBD2. Germline V CDR1 and CDR2: SGHRS, YFSETQ. Trimming at V came to 1 base and at J to 5 bases, leaving 8 bases not matched to a gene. The CDR3 is 17 residues long. CDR3 protein: CASSLLSAGGTTGELFF. The CDR3 region has the DNA TGCGCCAGCAGCTTGTTGTCAGCGGGGGGGACTACCGGGGAGCTGTTTTTT.

The chain combines TRBV4-1 with TRBJ1-1; TRBD1 agrees at 9 bases. There are 17 residues in the CDR3. Trimming took 0 bases from V and 5 from J; bases not matched to a gene: 10. Looked up from germline, CDR1 is MGHRA and CDR2 is YSYEKL. The CDR3 DNA follows: TGCGCCAGCAGCCAAGATCGGGGGACAGGGAGGGAAACTGAAGCTTTCTTT. Protein: CASSQDRGTGRETEAFF.

This chain joins TRBV7-6 and TRBJ2-7; a weak D match, TRBD2 (6 bases). The V end was cut by 5 bases, the J end by 2 bases, with 16 bases between. Germline CDR1 is SGHVS and CDR2 is FNYEAQ. The CDR3 loop spans 15 amino acids. Here the CDR3 DNA reads TGTGCCAGCAGCCCACAGACGGGGGAGACCTACGAGCAGTACTTC. This codes for CASSPQTGETYEQYF.

The chain couples TRBV5-1 to TRBJ2-7, with no clear D. CDR3 size: 17 residues. Germline V lookup: CDR1 SGHRS, CDR2 YFSETQ. The V end lost 0 bases, the J end lost 3 bases, and 19 bases lay between the germline ends. The DNA for the CDR3 is TGCGCCAGCAGCTTGGCGGCAGGTGACAACCTATTCTACGAGCAGTACTTC. Translated: CASSLAAGDNLFYEQYF.

CDR3 DNA: TGTGCCAGCAGCCGGGCCTCAGGGGACGAGCAGTACTTC. This codes for CASSRASGDEQYF. V gene TRBV9 combines with J gene TRBJ2-7, with D perhaps matching TRBD1 (6 bases). Germline V CDR1 and CDR2: SGDLS, YYNGEE. V was cut by 4 bases and J by 5 bases, with 13 bases left in between. This CDR3 has 13 residues.

The chain joins TRBV7-6 to TRBJ2-1; D is unclear. Between the trimmed V and J ends, which lost 5 bases and 7 bases, there was a span of 18 bases. Per germline, CDR1 SGHVS and CDR2 FNYEAQ. The CDR3 runs 15 residues. The DNA for the CDR3 is TGTGCCAGCAGCCAAACATACCCCTCACTTAATGAGCAGTTCTTC. Amino acids: CASSQTYPSLNEQFF.